The 30 T cell receptor beta chains given below trace back to one sample, sequenced in a study of tumor-infiltrating lymphocytes in primary liver carcinoma. From 500 ng total RNA, TCR beta cDNA was generated with a primer in the constant region. Three-round nested multiplex PCR performed with slightly modified ARM-PCR produced the TCR beta libraries. TRBV1-TRBV30 forward primers paired with a C-beta reverse primer were used in the first two PCR rounds, which ran approximately 10 cycles each. TCRdb independently ran MiXCR on the multiplex PCR reads; one entry per CDR3 protein. The table shows under 90,000 distinct CDR3 sequences, with around 70% occurring only once. The tissue used was unsorted bulk material of about 19-33 mg. RNA and DNA were co-extracted from it with the AllPrep DNA/RNA mini kit. The specimen was liver tumor tissue from sampling region 1. Subset given: tumor region T1, superior pole. The receptors derive from a man aged 35 to 55 with primary liver carcinoma and hepatitis B virus infection.

A remark on this clonotype: At one end, the junction sequence differs from germline, possibly due to a read error. The chain joins TRBV5-5 to TRBJ1-3; D might be TRBD1 (6 bases). The length of the CDR3 is 17 residues. The germline gives CDR1 SGHKS, CDR2 YYEKEE (reference sequence). The CDR3 reads CASNSDTGTRYSSTIYF. The CDR3 DNA sequence: TGTGCTAGCAACTCCGACACCGGGACACGGTACTCCAGCACCATATATTTT.

At least ten counts were recorded for this clonotype. The chain couples TRBV30 to TRBJ2-7, with D hard to call. V gave up 4 bases and J gave up 2 bases, with 9 bases separating them. The CDR3 covers 12 residues. Per the germline V gene, CDR1 is GTSNPN and CDR2 is SVGIG (reference sequence). The CDR3 sequence: CAWTRTPYEQYF. As DNA, the CDR3 is TGTGCCTGGACTCGTACCCCCTACGAGCAGTACTTC.

In the case of this clonotype: Lacking the conserved final phenylalanine or tryptophan, this CDR3 likely reflects a read error. The DNA is omitted, as the CDR3 cannot be located on it reliably, and the CDR3 follows TCRdb's listing. This chain uses TRBV6-5 with TRBJ2-2. The CDR3 extends over 15 residues, inclusive of both ends. Germline V CDR1 and CDR2: MNHEY, SVGAGI. The CDR3 here is CASGYAVDGTGELLS.

Notes on this clonotype: Because the CDR3 is missing its conserved closing phenylalanine or tryptophan, this is likely a read error. The chain links TRBV29-1 to TRBJ2-3, with TRBD1 identical over 9 bases. Germline V gene sequence: CDR1 SQVTM, CDR2 ANQGSEA. The CDR3 is 12 residues long. As DNA, the CDR3 is TGCAGCGCTACAGGGGGCACAGATACACAGTATTTA. Translating gives CSATGGTDTQYL.

Only a few counts were recorded for this clonotype. The V and J genes are TRBV11-2 and TRBJ1-4, with D possibly being TRBD1 (5 bases). The V end was cut by 5 bases, the J end by 3 bases, with 22 bases between. CDR1 and CDR2 from the germline V gene are SGHAT and FQNNGV. The CDR3 is made up of 18 amino acids. The CDR3 is CASSADPRDGRSNEKLFF. The CDR3 coding sequence is TGTGCCAGCAGCGCCGACCCCCGGGACGGGCGATCTAATGAAAAACTGTTTTTT. Supplemented by reference TRBV11-2 and TRBJ1-4, the full variable domain reads EAGVAQSPRYKIIEKRQSVAFWCNPISGHATLYWYQQILGQGPKLLIQFQNNGVVDDSQLPKDRFSAERLKGVDSTLKIQPAKLEDSAVYLCASSADPRDGRSNEKLFFGSGTQLSVL.

Remarks on this clonotype: A junction end diverges from the germline sequence, so it may reflect a read error. This chain links TRBV5-1 with TRBJ1-1, with D possibly TRBD1 on 5 matching bases. Germline-derived CDR1 and CDR2 are SGHRS and YFSETQ. The CDR3 is made up of 13 amino acids. This CDR3 reads CASSSLGGTEAFF. Written as DNA, the CDR3 is TGCGCCAGTAGCTCACTGGGGGGCACTGAAGCTTTCTTT.

Comment on this clonotype: The germline gene is not matched at one end of the junction; a read error may be the cause. This chain joins TRBV7-9 and TRBJ2-7; no firm D call. The CDR3 consists of 13 residues. The germline CDR1 and CDR2 sequences are SEHNR and FQNEAQ (reference sequence). This chain's CDR3 is CASTLASAYEQYF. In nucleotides, the CDR3 is TGTGCCAGCACCTTAGCTAGTGCCTACGAGCAGTACTTC.

This clonotype was recorded only once. The junction departs from the called germline gene at one end, perhaps through a read error. The DNA of the CDR3 is TGTGGCAGCAGGAGGGGCCCAGACTCGAACACTGAAGCTTTCTTC. Translated: CGSRRGPDSNTEAFF. The gene calls are TRBV5-6 and TRBJ1-1, with D possibly being TRBD1 (5 bases). The CDR3 spans 15 residues. Per the germline V gene, CDR1 is SGHDT and CDR2 is YYEEEE.

This clonotype was observed a single time. The rearrangement links TRBV12-3 or TRBV12-4 to TRBJ2-5; D is uncertain. The CDR3 has 13 amino acids. V dropped 4 bases and J dropped 5 bases, with 11 bases sitting between them. The CDR3 sequence: CASSSNCQETQYF. In nucleotides, the CDR3 is TGTGCCAGCAGTTCTAACTGCCAGGAGACCCAGTACTTC.

This clonotype occurred many times. This chain links TRBV12-3 or TRBV12-4 with TRBJ2-7; D remains ambiguous. The V end lost 5 bases, the J end lost 6 bases, and 17 bases lay between the germline ends. This CDR3 has 14 residues. The CDR3 coding sequence is TGTGCCAGCAGTAAGCAGCCTTTTCCCAGCGAGCAGTACTTC. As protein: CASSKQPFPSEQYF.

On this clonotype itself: This sequence may be a read error, since a much larger clone differs from it by one base. This chain uses TRBV7-9 with TRBJ2-1; D not certain. CDR3 size: 10 residues. V was cut by 7 bases and J by 12 bases, with 10 bases left in between. CDR1 is SEHNR and CDR2 is FQNEAQ in the germline V gene (reference sequence). The CDR3 region is CASTTVGQFF. The CDR3 DNA is TGTGCCAGCACAACCGTGGGGCAGTTCTTC. The complete variable domain, with remaining parts taken from reference TRBV7-9 and TRBJ2-1, reads DTGVSQNPRHKITKRGQNVTFRCDPISEHNRLYWYRQTLGQGPEFLTYFQNEAQLEKSRLLSDRFSAERPKGSFSTLEIQRTEQGDSAMYLCASTTVGQFFGPGTRLTVL.

In regard to this clonotype: At one boundary the junction diverges from the germline segment, which might be a read error. The genes are TRBV4-1 and TRBJ2-2; possible D gene TRBD2, 5 bases. This CDR3 is 15 amino acids long. Germline V gives CDR1 MGHRA, CDR2 YSYEKL. Written as DNA, the CDR3 is TGCGCCAGCAGCCAATCTAACGGGAACACTGGGGAGCTGTTTTTT. Translation: CASSQSNGNTGELFF.

Comments on this clonotype: Its ends do not fully match the called genes, so a read error is possible. The rearrangement uses TRBV29-1 and TRBJ2-2; perhaps TRBD2 as D (5 bases). The germline gives CDR1 SQVTM, CDR2 ANQGSEA. The CDR3 spans 15 residues. This CDR3 is CSAGVRDTNTGELFF. As DNA, the CDR3 is TGCAGCGCCGGTGTTCGGGATACGAACACCGGGGAGCTGTTTTTC.

A remark on this clonotype: Because the CDR3 is missing its conserved closing phenylalanine or tryptophan, this is likely a read error. V usage is TRBV11-2 and J usage is TRBJ2-2; TRBD1 agrees at 11 bases. CDR1 and CDR2 (germline): SGHAT, FQNNGV. The length of the CDR3 is 17 residues. The CDR3 loop reads CAISLESLGQGAGELFY. CDR3 bases: TGTGCCATCAGCTTAGAAAGTTTGGGACAGGGGGCCGGGGAGCTGTTTTAT.

About this clonotype itself: A much larger clone lies one base from this, so it may be a read error. The genes are TRBV28 and TRBJ1-5, with 8 bases matching TRBD1. Germline CDR1 MDHEN, CDR2 SYDVKM. This CDR3 has 15 residues. CDR3 loop: CASSFDRGRNQPQQF. The CDR3 DNA reads TGTGCCAGCAGTTTTGACAGGGGTCGCAATCAGCCCCAGCAGTTT.

This clonotype was seen only a few times. With a much larger clone just one base away, this may be a read error. J is TRBJ2-7 and V is TRBV5-6; D is perhaps TRBD2 (6 bases). The germline V gene has CDR1 SGHDT and CDR2 YYEEEE. The CDR3 runs 17 residues. The chain's CDR3 is CAGSLFIGGFYSYEQYF. The DNA for the CDR3 is TGTGCCGGCAGCTTGTTTATTGGAGGGTTTTACTCCTACGAGCAGTACTTC.

As concerns this clonotype: A read error may account for a junction end that differs from germline. The gene calls are TRBV11-2 and TRBJ2-7, with 7 bases fitting TRBD2. The CDR3 has 13 residues. Looked up from germline, CDR1 is SGHAT and CDR2 is FQNNGV. This CDR3 reads CASSLRELASQYF. DNA of the CDR3: TGTGCCAGTAGCTTAAGAGAACTAGCGTCGCAGTACTTC.

On this clonotype itself: The conserved final phenylalanine or tryptophan is absent from the CDR3, which likely points to a read error. The DNA is left out, because the CDR3 cannot be placed on it with certainty; the CDR3 is given as TCRdb lists it. The chain combines TRBV6-1 with TRBJ1-2. The CDR3 region is 16 residues in length, termini included. The V gene's germline CDR1 is MNHNS and CDR2 SASEGT. CDR3 sequence reads: CASCEALWGVAYGYSL.

This chain connects TRBV14 to TRBJ1-1; a weak D match, TRBD1 (6 bases). Germline loops: CDR1 SGHDN, CDR2 FVKESK. The CDR3 is 15 amino acids. For the CDR3, the DNA is TGTGGCAACAGCCTACAGGGTATTCCGAGTATTGAAGCTTTCTTT. Protein sequence: CGNSLQGIPSIEAFF. Using reference TRBV14 and TRBJ1-1 for the parts outside the CDR3, the full variable domain is EAGVTQFPSHSVIEKGQTVTLRCDPISGHDNLYWYRRVMGKEIKFLLHFVKESKQDESGMPNNRFLAERTGGTYSTLKVQPAELEDSGVYFCGNSLQGIPSIEAFFGQGTRLTVV.

Notes on this clonotype: Sequence at one end of the junction differs from germline and may be a read error. This rearrangement joins TRBV6-1 to TRBJ2-6, with D maybe TRBD2 (6 bases). Looked up from germline, CDR1 is MNHNS and CDR2 is SASEGT. CDR3 length: 16 amino acids. The CDR3 region is CTSSEGGVAGANVLTF. The CDR3 region has the DNA TGTACCAGCAGTGAAGGCGGGGTAGCTGGGGCCAACGTCCTGACCTTC.

This chain links TRBV29-1 with TRBJ2-7; D could derive from TRBD1 or TRBD2 (6 bases each). The length of the CDR3 is 14 residues. V was shortened by 7 bases and J by 5 bases, with 21 bases between the two germline ends. Germline CDR1 and CDR2: SQVTM and ANQGSEA. Written as DNA, the CDR3 is TGCAGCGCTGGAGTCGGGACGGGGGACAACGAGCAGTACGTC. As protein: CSAGVGTGDNEQYV.

Notes on this clonotype: Germline and junction disagree at one end, which may indicate a read error. The rearrangement links TRBV6-6 to TRBJ2-5; D call uncertain. This CDR3 spans 12 amino acids. Germline loops: CDR1 MNHNY, CDR2 SVGAGI (reference sequence). The CDR3 sequence: CPSSPFQETQYF. CDR3 coding DNA: TGTCCCAGCAGTCCGTTCCAAGAGACCCAGTACTTC.

The chain combines TRBV29-1 with TRBJ2-3; 11 nucleotides align to TRBD2. CDR3 length: 15 residues. Per the germline V gene, CDR1 is SQVTM and CDR2 is ANQGSEA. This CDR3 reads CCASVAGGPRDTQYF. CDR3 sequence (DNA): TGCTGCGCCAGCGTAGCGGGAGGGCCGAGAGATACGCAGTATTTT.

The V and J genes are TRBV18 and TRBJ2-1, with TRBD2 matching over 7 bases. The CDR3 covers 14 residues. Germline loops: CDR1 KGHSH, CDR2 LQKENI. Trimming cost V 4 bases and J 3 bases; bases outside gene matches: 3. The CDR3 spells CASSRPGGYNEQFF. The CDR3 nucleotides read TGTGCCAGCTCACGTCCGGGAGGCTACAATGAGCAGTTCTTC.

This clonotype was seen once. A much larger clone sits a single nucleotide away, making a read error possible. The CDR3, as DNA: TGTGCCAGCAGCGCCGGGATAGAAAGCTCTGGGGCCAACGTCCTGACTTTC. Translated, it gives CASSAGIESSGANVLTF. The rearrangement uses TRBV9 and TRBJ2-6; TRBD2 might be the D (5 bases). V gave up 3 bases and J gave up 0 bases, with 13 bases separating them. Germline assignment: CDR1 SGDLS and CDR2 YYNGEE. The CDR3 consists of 17 residues.

This chain links TRBV29-1 with TRBJ2-3, with 9 bases aligning to TRBD1. The germline V gene has CDR1 SQVTM and CDR2 ANQGSEA. Trimming took 6 bases from V and 5 from J; bases not matched to a gene: 9. CDR3 length: 14 residues. The CDR3 loop reads CSVRGQGTIDTQYF. The CDR3 nucleotides read TGCAGCGTCCGAGGACAGGGGACGATAGATACGCAGTATTTT.

A single count supports this clonotype. At one end the junction does not follow the germline gene, possibly because of a read error. The chain carries TRBV5-5 and TRBJ2-5; weak D call: TRBD1 (7 bases). Germline CDR1 and CDR2: SGHKS and YYEKEE (reference sequence). This CDR3 spans 15 amino acids. The CDR3 nucleotides read TGTGCCGGCAGGGGGGCAGACTGGGAACAAGAGACCCAGTACTTC. Translated, it gives CAGRGADWEQETQYF.

For this clonotype: A read error may produce the germline difference seen at one junction end. The chain couples TRBV12-3 or TRBV12-4 to TRBJ1-2; D possibly corresponds to TRBD1 (6 bases). This CDR3 region has 13 residues. The CDR3 here is CAGSSTGNNGYTF. The CDR3 DNA reads TGTGCCGGCAGTTCCACAGGGAACAATGGCTACACCTTC.

Points on this clonotype: No conserved phenylalanine or tryptophan is present at the end of the CDR3, so a read error is the likely explanation. This chain links TRBV11-2 with TRBJ2-7, with D possibly matching TRBD2 (6 bases). Germline CDR1 SGHAT, CDR2 FQNNGV. Trimming removed 4 bases from V and 3 bases from J, with 13 bases in between. The CDR3 spans 14 residues. CDR3 region: CASSSGGGCYEQYI. The CDR3 nucleotides read TGTGCCAGCAGCTCTGGTGGGGGGTGCTACGAGCAGTACATC.

Remarks on this clonotype: This may arise from a read error, as a much more abundant clone is one base away. J is TRBJ2-7 and V is TRBV25-1; D not resolved. The CDR3 spans 12 residues. V lost 0 bases to trimming and J lost 3 bases, with 3 bases between them. Germline V gives CDR1 MGHDK, CDR2 SYGVNS. CDR3 nucleotides: TGTGCCAGCAGTGAATACTTCTACGAGCAGTACTTC. This encodes CASSEYFYEQYF.